This TCR beta chain was retrieved from a study of T cells in Graves' hyperthyroidism and ophthalmopathy. The CDR3 loop spans 15 amino acids. Germline V gene data show CDR1 as SGHTA and CDR2 as FQGTGA. Trimming left V 5 bases short and J 6 bases short, with 18 bases between. From RNA transcripts, TCR beta CDR3 regions were amplified. RT-PCR in the first round (using the HTBI primer set) targeted the TCR CDR3. TCRdb itself ran the multiplex PCR reads through MiXCR, one entry per CDR3 protein. Among roughly 500,000 distinct CDR3 sequences listed, approximately 15% were seen once. This clonotype has more than one count but fewer than ten. Pregnant or lactating patients were excluded, as were those with uncontrolled infection or other autoimmune disease. Fresh peripheral blood, less than 11 ml of it, supplied the PBMCs.

V and J are TRBV7-3 and TRBJ2-3; D perhaps matches TRBD2 (5 bases). The sample was blood. The TCR comes from a woman in her 30s with Graves' hyperthyroidism that later progressed to Graves' ophthalmopathy. CDR3 in DNA: TGTGCCAGCAGCCAACCGGGCAGAGGGAGTGATACGCAGTATTTT. Translation: CASSQPGRGSDTQYF. Supplemented by reference TRBV7-3 and TRBJ2-3, the full variable domain reads GAGVSQTPSNKVTEKGKYVELRCDPISGHTALYWYRQSLGQGPEFLIYFQGTGAADDSGLPNDRFFAVRPEGSVSTLKIQRTERGDSAVYLCASSQPGRGSDTQYFGPGTRLTVL.